This TCR beta chain comes out of a study of blood T cell repertoires in COVID-19. The CDR3 loop spans 16 amino acids. Germline V CDR1 and CDR2: LNHDA, SQIVND (reference sequence). V lost 0 bases, J lost 2 bases, and 6 bases stayed unmatched. Libraries were prepared by immunoSEQ multiplex PCR; TCRdb keeps only in-frame clonotypes and omits some of them. The table lists around 370,000 clones, roughly 89% of them singletons, with around 6.3% in the top ten. The TCR sequence derives from a man between 18 and 29 years old with active or convalescent COVID-19. Sequencing was performed on peripheral blood. This chain joins TRBV19 and TRBJ2-7; the match to TRBD1 covers 8 bases. CDR3: CASSIDLPGQAYEQYF. The CDR3 DNA reads as TGTGCCAGTAGTATAGATCTTCCGGGACAGGCCTACGAGCAGTACTTC.